The sequence of this T cell receptor beta chain was determined in a study of blood T cell repertoires in COVID-19. In the study overall: Some COVID-19 samples were acute and others convalescent; all came from the United States, Italy and Spain.

As handled by the study authors: Nucleated cell number was recorded as an estimate derived from reference gene primer amplification. This table comes from immunoSEQ multiplex PCR, and its TCRdb copy is limited to in-frame clones, with some not included. V, J and clone size reflect that table, while D and trimming were determined from the DNA. Of roughly 120,000 clones in the sample, roughly four fifths were seen once. Material: peripheral blood. The TCR sequence derives from a woman in her sixties or seventies with acute or convalescent COVID-19.

CDR3 nucleotides: TGTGCCAGTAGTTACAGGGATAGCAATCAGCCCCAGCATTTT. Translation gives CASSYRDSNQPQHF. The chain employs TRBV19 and TRBJ1-5, with D tentatively TRBD1 (6 bases). This CDR3 spans 14 amino acids. Germline CDR1 reads LNHDA; CDR2 reads SQIVND (reference sequence). The V gene lost 5 bases and the J gene lost 0 bases, with 8 bases spanning the gap.